This TCR beta chain comes out of a study of CD8 T cells in Susac syndrome. TCR beta sequences were obtained from blood CD8+ and CD4+ T cells. Purification of the CD8+ and CD4+ T cells relied on negative isolation, and TEMRA cells underwent FACS enrichment. In germline, CDR1 is SQVTM, CDR2 ANQGSEA. This CDR3 has 15 residues. V lost 7 bases to trimming and J lost 1 base, with 17 bases between them. Random hexamers served to reverse transcribe roughly 0.5 to 1 ug RNA. TCR beta CDR3 was amplified by immunoSEQ covering 54 Vbeta and 13 Jbeta. One entry per CDR3 protein results from TCRdb running MiXCR on the immunoSEQ multiplex PCR reads. The repertoire has 250,000 to 300,000 distinct CDR3 sequences, about 91% of them found once; the top ten carry approximately 0.2%.

The chain uses TRBV29-1 and TRBJ2-1, with D maybe TRBD2 (6 bases). This receptor was obtained from a human donor with multiple sclerosis. The specimen sequenced was CD8+ T cells from PBMCs. CDR3: CSASERVGSYNEQFF. The CDR3 nucleotides are TGCAGCGCTAGCGAGCGTGTTGGTTCCTACAATGAGCAGTTCTTC.